The 30 T cell receptor beta chains reported below all come from one sample, sequenced in a study of T cells after yellow fever vaccination. Each CDR3 protein gets one entry after TCRdb re-called the 5' RACE reads with MiXCR. The data hold nearly 350,000 distinct CDR3 sequences, with around 8.1% observed a single time. The starting material was PBMCs, obtained about 49 days after the first yellow fever vaccination. These receptors were obtained from a man younger than 35 who received the YFV17D yellow fever vaccine.

This rearrangement joins TRBV11-2 to TRBJ1-1; weak D call: TRBD1 (5 bases). The ends were cut back, 0 bases at V and 0 bases at J, with 14 bases in the middle. The length of the CDR3 is 17 residues. Germline values: CDR1 SGHAT, CDR2 FQNNGV. The CDR3 reads CASSLDWGLLMNTEAFF. CDR3 in DNA: TGTGCCAGCAGCTTAGATTGGGGGTTGCTCATGAACACTGAAGCTTTCTTT.

V usage is TRBV28 and J usage is TRBJ2-7; tentatively, D is TRBD1 (6 bases). The CDR3 is 14 residues long. Trimming stripped 7 bases from V and 0 bases from J, with 13 bases between. In germline, CDR1 is MDHEN, CDR2 SYDVKM. The CDR3 DNA is TGTGCCAGCACCTCCGGACAGACCTCCTACGAGCAGTACGTC. As protein: CASTSGQTSYEQYV.

This rearrangement joins TRBV6-5 to TRBJ1-1; D unresolved. CDR3 length: 14 residues. Trimming removed 5 bases at V and 7 bases at J, with 17 bases between. The germline V gene encodes CDR1 MNHEY and CDR2 SVGAGI. The CDR3, as DNA: TGTGCCAGCAGTCACGAACACGGATATGTTGAAGCTTTCTTT. It is translated as CASSHEHGYVEAFF.

The genes are TRBV5-1 and TRBJ2-4, with TRBD1 matching over 11 bases. V trimming: 2 bases; J trimming: 6 bases; junction bases outside the gene matches: 10. CDR3 length: 17 residues. The germline gives CDR1 SGHRS, CDR2 YFSETQ. CDR3: CASSFSRDRGSANIQYF. The CDR3, as DNA: TGCGCCAGCAGCTTCTCTCGGGACAGGGGGTCGGCAAACATTCAGTACTTC. Drawing the rest from reference TRBV5-1 and TRBJ2-4, the complete variable domain is KAGVTQTPRYLIKTRGQQVTLSCSPISGHRSVSWYQQTPGQGLQFLFEYFSETQRNKGNFPGRFSGRQFSNSRSEMNVSTLELGDSALYLCASSFSRDRGSANIQYFGAGTRLSVL.

The genes are TRBV28 and TRBJ2-2, with D possibly being TRBD2 (5 bases). CDR3 length: 14 amino acids. CDR1 and CDR2 from the germline V gene are MDHEN and SYDVKM. V was pared by 2 bases and J by 9 bases, with 13 bases between. CDR3 sequence reads: CASSLTGKERELFF. CDR3 DNA: TGTGCCAGCAGTTTAACGGGGAAAGAAAGGGAGCTGTTTTTT.

This clonotype came up a few times. This chain joins TRBV29-1 and TRBJ2-5, with 7 bases matching TRBD2. Germline V gives CDR1 SQVTM, CDR2 ANQGSEA. V was pared by 7 bases and J by 10 bases, with 21 bases of the junction left unmatched. The CDR3 spans 15 residues. CDR3 sequence reads: CSAPTTGGFWVGQYF. In DNA form, the CDR3 reads TGCAGCGCACCAACGACGGGGGGTTTTTGGGTGGGCCAGTACTTC.

The chain is built from TRBV5-4 and TRBJ2-5; no definite D call. From germline, CDR1 is SGHNT and CDR2 YYREEE (reference sequence). V gave up 0 bases and J gave up 2 bases, with 14 bases separating them. The CDR3 contains 16 residues. The CDR3 bases are TGTGCCAGCAGCTTGGGGGCGACAATGGGACAAGAGACCCAGTACTTC. Amino acid sequence: CASSLGATMGQETQYF.

This clonotype was found many times. The V and J genes are TRBV6-5 and TRBJ1-5; 7 bases match TRBD1. V was clipped by 2 bases and J by 2 bases; unmatched bases: 12. CDR3 length equals 18 residues. Germline CDR1 is MNHEY and CDR2 is SVGAGI. CDR3 DNA: TGTGCCAGCAGTTACCCCCCCAAGACAGGGTTTGGCAATCAGCCCCAGCATTTT. This gives the protein CASSYPPKTGFGNQPQHF.

The genes are TRBV5-5 and TRBJ1-6, with D perhaps TRBD1 (5 bases). The germline V gene encodes CDR1 SGHKS and CDR2 YYEKEE (reference sequence). V was trimmed by 3 bases and J by 8 bases, leaving 15 bases between them. The length of the CDR3 is 15 residues. CDR3 sequence: CASSSHPGTDSPLHF. The CDR3 DNA is TGTGCCAGCAGCTCCCACCCAGGGACCGATTCACCCCTCCACTTT.

The genes are TRBV9 and TRBJ1-4; D unclear. Trimming took 4 bases from V and 11 from J, leaving 15 bases between them. CDR1 and CDR2 from the germline V gene are SGDLS and YYNGEE. The CDR3 loop spans 13 amino acids. The CDR3 reads CASSSPPSDKLFF. CDR3 DNA: TGTGCCAGCAGCAGTCCGCCTTCCGACAAACTGTTTTTT.

V and J are TRBV23-1 and TRBJ1-6, with no clear D. TRBV23-1 is annotated as an ORF whose role is uncertain. The V gene lost 6 bases and the J gene lost 1 base, with 19 bases spanning the gap. The CDR3 spans 18 residues. This CDR3 is CASSLAVQPRSYNSPLHF. DNA of the CDR3: TGCGCCAGCAGCCTAGCGGTACAGCCCAGGTCCTATAATTCACCCCTCCACTTT.

This clonotype was seen more than once but under ten times. The V and J genes are TRBV7-9 and TRBJ1-1; D is possibly TRBD1 (5 bases). The CDR3 covers 12 residues. With 4 bases removed from V and 6 bases from J, the gap between germline ends came to 9 bases. Germline CDR1 and CDR2: SEHNR and FQNEAQ (reference sequence). This chain's CDR3 is CASSSTGSEAFF. DNA for the CDR3: TGTGCCAGCAGCTCAACAGGCTCTGAAGCTTTCTTT.

CDR3 loop: CATSRERQSYNSPLHF. The CDR3 nucleotides are TGTGCCACCAGCAGAGAACGGCAGTCTTATAATTCACCCCTCCACTTT. This chain links TRBV15 with TRBJ1-6; no clear D. The CDR3 has 16 amino acids. Per germline, CDR1 LNHNV and CDR2 YYDKDF (reference sequence). Deletions cut 0 bases from V and 4 bases from J, with 10 bases between. Complete variable domain (other parts from reference TRBV15 and TRBJ1-6): DAMVIQNPRYQVTQFGKPVTLSCSQTLNHNVMYWYQQKSSQAPKLLFHYYDKDFNNEADTPDNFQSRRPNTSFCFLDIRSPGLGDTAMYLCATSRERQSYNSPLHFGNGTRLTVT.

This chain uses TRBV7-2 with TRBJ2-7; TRBD2 might be the D (5 bases). V gave up 8 bases and J gave up 1 base, with 21 bases separating them. The CDR3 extends over 16 amino acids. The V gene's germline CDR1 is SGHTA and CDR2 FQGNSA. CDR3 in amino acids: CASGTGIAVVSYEQYF. CDR3 in DNA: TGTGCCAGCGGCACGGGGATCGCTGTTGTTTCCTACGAGCAGTACTTC.

V is TRBV28 and J is TRBJ2-3; a possible D gene is TRBD2 (6 bases). The CDR3 sequence is 14 residues long. Per the germline V gene, CDR1 is MDHEN and CDR2 is SYDVKM. Trimming left V 2 bases short and J 4 bases short, with 10 bases between. The CDR3 DNA follows: TGTGCCAGCAGTTTACGGGGAGGCGCAGATACGCAGTATTTT. It is translated as CASSLRGGADTQYF.

This chain connects TRBV20-1 to TRBJ2-3, with D perhaps assigned TRBD1 or TRBD2 (5 bases each). CDR1 DFQATT and CDR2 SNEGSKA come from the germline V gene (reference sequence). The CDR3 totals 13 residues. V was trimmed by 4 bases and J by 5 bases, leaving 13 bases between them. CDR3 in amino acids: CSATGAREDTQYF. The CDR3 region has the DNA TGCAGTGCTACCGGGGCTCGGGAAGATACGCAGTATTTT.

At least ten counts were recorded for this clonotype. This chain connects TRBV29-1 to TRBJ1-3; D is unresolved. CDR1 SQVTM and CDR2 ANQGSEA come from the germline V gene. Between the trimmed V and J ends, which lost 5 bases and 2 bases, there was a span of 10 bases. The CDR3 totals 13 residues. CDR3 in amino acids: CSVWGSAGNTIYF. The CDR3 coding sequence is TGCAGCGTTTGGGGTTCGGCTGGAAACACCATATATTTT.

The sample holds a few counts of this clonotype. This chain joins TRBV5-6 and TRBJ1-1; possible D gene TRBD1, 5 bases. The germline V and J ends were trimmed by 5 bases and 4 bases, with 12 bases remaining between them. The CDR3 totals 13 residues. CDR1 is SGHDT and CDR2 is YYEEEE in the germline V gene. CDR3 residues: CASRWGEITEAFF. The CDR3 DNA sequence: TGTGCCAGCAGGTGGGGGGAAATCACTGAAGCTTTCTTT.

The V gene is TRBV6-5, the J gene TRBJ2-7; a possible D gene is TRBD1 (5 bases). Germline V gene sequence: CDR1 MNHEY, CDR2 SVGAGI. This CDR3 is 16 amino acids long. Trimming cost V 0 bases and J 0 bases, with 12 bases left between them. The CDR3 here is CASSYSQGASSYEQYF. The CDR3 DNA sequence: TGTGCCAGCAGTTACTCCCAGGGCGCTAGCTCCTACGAGCAGTACTTC.

This clonotype was seen a handful of times. V is TRBV6-1 and J is TRBJ2-1, with a weak D call TRBD1 (5 bases). V gave up 3 bases and J gave up 4 bases, with 16 bases separating them. Germline values: CDR1 MNHNS, CDR2 SASEGT. The CDR3 runs to 16 residues. The CDR3 nucleotides are TGTGCCAGCAGTGACTACCAGGGTCCTCCGTACAATGAGCAGTTCTTC. Translated: CASSDYQGPPYNEQFF.

The chain carries TRBV7-2 and TRBJ1-2, with D uncertain. V was pared by 1 base and J by 0 bases, with 3 bases between. The germline V gene encodes CDR1 SGHTA and CDR2 FQGNSA. The CDR3 length is 13 residues. CDR3 amino acids: CASSLGANYGYTF. DNA for the CDR3: TGTGCCAGCAGCTTAGGAGCTAACTATGGCTACACCTTC.

J is TRBJ2-2 and V is TRBV7-9; the D is unclear. V lost 5 bases to trimming and J lost 6 bases, with 16 bases between them. The V gene's germline CDR1 is SEHNR and CDR2 FQNEAQ (reference sequence). This CDR3 is built from 15 residues. The CDR3 here is CASSPAVQKPGELFF. The DNA of the CDR3 is TGTGCCAGCAGCCCCGCGGTACAGAAGCCCGGGGAGCTGTTTTTT.

A few counts support this clonotype. The rearrangement uses TRBV6-1 and TRBJ1-1; 7 bases fit TRBD1. The CDR3 extends over 14 amino acids. Germline assignment: CDR1 MNHNS and CDR2 SASEGT. J lost 1 base, V lost 9 bases, and 8 bases had no gene match. The CDR3 spells CARVPRDRNTEAFF. The CDR3, as DNA: TGTGCCAGGGTGCCCCGGGACAGGAACACTGAAGCTTTCTTT.

In this sample, this clonotype turned up many times. This chain links TRBV5-1 with TRBJ2-1; 8 bases match TRBD1. The CDR3 loop spans 15 amino acids. The trim removed 0 bases at V and 5 bases at J, leaving 4 bases unmatched. Per the germline V gene, CDR1 is SGHRS and CDR2 is YFSETQ. CDR3 sequence reads: CASSLAGGVNNEQFF. Written as DNA, the CDR3 is TGCGCCAGCAGCTTGGCAGGGGGCGTTAACAATGAGCAGTTCTTC.

The chain links TRBV12-3 or TRBV12-4 to TRBJ2-7; D remains unclear. V was trimmed by 6 bases and J by 3 bases, leaving 12 bases between them. This CDR3 contains 13 residues. The CDR3 DNA reads TGTGCCAGCAGACGCGGTGGGAACTACGAGCAGTACTTC. Translation: CASRRGGNYEQYF.

The rearrangement uses TRBV5-1 and TRBJ1-1; D unresolved. CDR1 and CDR2 (germline): SGHRS, YFSETQ. The CDR3 sequence is 16 residues long. The ends were cut back, 0 bases at V and 11 bases at J, with 23 bases in the middle. Written as DNA, the CDR3 is TGCGCCAGCAGCTTGGGGGCGATCGGAGGCTCCGTGAATGCTTTCTTT. Translation: CASSLGAIGGSVNAFF.

The table lists this clonotype with a few counts. The chain uses TRBV12-3 or TRBV12-4 and TRBJ2-2, with TRBD2 as a possible D gene (6 bases). V was pared by 5 bases and J by 2 bases, with 9 bases between. CDR3 length equals 14 residues. The CDR3: CASSPGLNTGELFF. The CDR3 DNA is TGTGCCAGCAGTCCGGGACTCAACACCGGGGAGCTGTTTTTT.

The chain couples TRBV7-3 to TRBJ2-2; the D is unclear. V lost 5 bases and J 7 bases, leaving 14 bases between the germline ends. The CDR3 consists of 14 residues. Germline CDR1 and CDR2: SGHTA and FQGTGA. CDR3 sequence: CASSPYRPGGELFF. CDR3 bases: TGTGCCAGCAGCCCCTATCGACCCGGCGGGGAGCTGTTTTTT.

This clonotype was recorded a few times. The chain joins TRBV12-3 or TRBV12-4 to TRBJ2-3, with a possible D match to TRBD2 (7 bases). There are 15 residues in the CDR3. With 2 bases removed from V and 7 bases from J, the gap between germline ends came to 16 bases. DNA for the CDR3: TGTGCCAGCAGTTTAAATGAGGGGGGGGCGAATACGCAGTATTTT. It codes for CASSLNEGGANTQYF.

This clonotype was picked up a small number of times. The CDR3 DNA reads TGCGCCAGCAGGCCGGCGTCGCCCCAAGAGACCCAGTACTTC. It encodes CASRPASPQETQYF. The chain carries TRBV10-2 and TRBJ2-5; unclear D gene. The CDR3 is 14 residues long. CDR1 WSHSY and CDR2 SAAADI come from the germline V gene. The V end was cut by 6 bases, the J end by 1 base, with 12 bases between.